A selection of T cell receptor beta chains follows, all from one sample in a study of T cell responses to AZD1222 COVID-19 vaccine. Assay: immunoSEQ multiplex PCR; the TCRdb copy retains only in-frame clones and omits some. The sample has some 130,000 clones, roughly 93% seen once. Here the sequenced sample was peripheral blood, taken on day 0 of AZD1222 vaccination. These TCRs come from an adult in good health. Both conserved end residues are part of each CDR3. D genes are given only for firm matches. The size field is filled for only some rows; it gives once, few, many or a size class.

d_call,v_call,j_call,clone_size,cdr3_length,cdr3_aa,cdr3_nt
TRBD1,TRBV5-1,TRBJ2-3,-,15,CASTGQGPSTDTQYF,TGCGCCAGCACGGGACAGGGGCCTAGCACAGATACGCAGTATTTT
-,TRBV9,TRBJ2-1,-,16,CASSVGPGPSYNEQFF,TGTGCCAGCAGCGTAGGACCGGGACCCTCCTACAATGAGCAGTTCTTC
-,TRBV6-5,TRBJ1-2,-,15,CASSYGGEPNYGYTF,TGTGCCAGCAGTTACGGAGGGGAACCCAACTATGGCTACACCTTC
-,TRBV19,TRBJ2-7,-,14,CASKRGDGTYEQYF,TGTGCCTCTAAGCGAGGGGACGGGACCTACGAGCAGTACTTC
-,TRBV30,TRBJ2-5,-,12,CAWRLPRETQYF,TGTGCCTGGAGACTTCCGCGGGAGACCCAGTACTTC
TRBD2,TRBV19,TRBJ2-7,once,14,CASSIGGTSKEQYF,TGTGCCAGTAGTATAGGTGGGACTAGCAAAGAGCAGTACTTC
-,TRBV4-2,TRBJ2-7,-,15,CASSKVGGASAEQYF,TGTGCCAGCAGCAAGGTTGGGGGCGCAAGTGCCGAGCAGTACTTC
TRBD2,TRBV10-3,TRBJ2-7,-,15,CAILETSGSSYEQYF,TGTGCCATCCTTGAAACAAGCGGGAGCTCCTACGAGCAGTACTTC
-,TRBV30,TRBJ2-3,-,11,CAWSRTDTQYF,TGTGCCTGGAGTCGTACAGATACGCAGTATTTT
-,TRBV7-9,TRBJ1-2,-,13,CASSLTVPDGYTF,TGTGCCAGCAGCTTAACCGTACCCGATGGCTACACCTTC
-,TRBV3-1/TRBV3-2,TRBJ2-7,-,13,CASSQGTVYEQYF,TGTGCCAGCAGCCAGGGGACTGTCTACGAGCAGTACTTC
-,TRBV14,TRBJ1-2,once,14,CASSQDPGDYGYTF,TGTGCCAGCAGCCAAGACCCGGGGGACTATGGCTACACCTTC
-,TRBV30,TRBJ2-6,-,11,CAGRTINVLTF,TGTGCCGGAAGGACCATCAACGTCCTGACTTTC
-,TRBV6-2/TRBV6-3,TRBJ1-1,few,13,CASSLSVNTEAFF,TGTGCCAGCAGTCTCTCGGTGAACACTGAAGCTTTCTTT
TRBD2,TRBV7-2,TRBJ2-7,-,16,CASSPWTSGSLYEQYF,TGTGCCAGCAGCCCATGGACTAGCGGGAGCTTGTACGAGCAGTACTTC
TRBD2,TRBV5-4,TRBJ2-1,few,16,CASSLWGSGVGDEQFF,TGTGCCAGCAGCTTGTGGGGTAGCGGGGTCGGGGATGAGCAGTTCTTC
TRBD1,TRBV18,TRBJ1-2,-,15,CASSPTPQGGYGYTF,TGTGCCAGCTCACCCACGCCCCAGGGGGGCTATGGCTACACCTTC
TRBD2,TRBV11-2,TRBJ2-3,-,16,CASSLVTSPIADTQYF,TGTGCCAGCAGCTTAGTGACTAGCCCTATCGCGGATACGCAGTATTTT
TRBD2,TRBV11-2,TRBJ2-7,-,15,CASSLGTSGRAGQYF,TGTGCCAGCAGCTTAGGGACTAGCGGGAGGGCCGGGCAGTACTTC
TRBD1,TRBV25-1,TRBJ1-5,-,17,CASSAFTGTGLSAPQHF,TGTGCCAGCAGTGCCTTCACCGGGACAGGACTGAGTGCGCCCCAGCATTTT